A selection of T cell receptor beta chains follows, all from one sample in a study of shared clonotypes between healthy human individuals. TCRdb keeps only in-frame clones here, not all; method: immunoSEQ multiplex PCR. This table holds about 2.1 million clones, 93% found once. The sample comprised naive CD8+ T cells from PBMCs. These receptors all stem from a man between 18 and 35 years old in good health. Some clones in this sample may be carry-over from other donors' samples. Both conserved end residues are part of each CDR3. D genes are given only for firm matches. Size is omitted from some rows. Given values are once, few, many or a class for expanded clones.

cdr3_aa: CSVSGRGEQYF
cdr3_nt: TGCAGCGTTAGCGGGAGAGGCGAGCAGTACTTC
v_call: TRBV29-1
clone_size: NA
d_call: TRBD2
j_call: TRBJ2-7

cdr3_aa: CASSPPAGGVGEQYF
cdr3_nt: TGTGCCAGCAGCCCACCCGCGGGAGGAGTCGGCGAGCAGTACTTC
v_call: TRBV7-9
clone_size: NA
d_call: TRBD2
j_call: TRBJ2-7

cdr3_aa: CATSERTTDTQYF
cdr3_nt: TGTGCCACCTCTGAGCGAACAACAGATACGCAGTATTTT
v_call: TRBV18
clone_size: NA
d_call: NA
j_call: TRBJ2-3

cdr3_aa: CASSMGPGQGFYEQYF
cdr3_nt: TGTGCCAGTAGTATGGGACCGGGACAGGGGTTCTACGAGCAGTACTTC
v_call: TRBV19
clone_size: NA
d_call: TRBD1
j_call: TRBJ2-7

cdr3_aa: CASSLQEPGGHTEAFF
cdr3_nt: TGTGCCAGCAGTCTGCAGGAACCAGGGGGCCACACTGAAGCTTTCTTT
v_call: TRBV27
clone_size: once
d_call: TRBD1
j_call: TRBJ1-1

cdr3_aa: CASSYSRDSAYEQYF
cdr3_nt: TGTGCCAGCAGTTACTCCCGGGACAGTGCCTACGAGCAGTACTTC
v_call: TRBV6-6
clone_size: NA
d_call: TRBD1
j_call: TRBJ2-7

cdr3_aa: CASSPPDRAEQYF
cdr3_nt: TGTGCCAGCAGCCCACCCGACAGGGCCGAGCAGTACTTC
v_call: TRBV7-8
clone_size: once
d_call: TRBD1
j_call: TRBJ2-7

cdr3_aa: CASSYSGRIIYGYTF
cdr3_nt: TGTGCCAGCAGTTACTCCGGCAGAATAATCTATGGCTACACCTTC
v_call: TRBV6-6
clone_size: NA
d_call: NA
j_call: TRBJ1-2

cdr3_aa: CASSTQPQEPNEKLFF
cdr3_nt: TGTGCCAGTAGTACCCAACCACAGGAACCTAATGAAAAACTGTTTTTT
v_call: TRBV19
clone_size: NA
d_call: NA
j_call: TRBJ1-4

cdr3_aa: CASSFSPSYEQYF
cdr3_nt: TGTGCCAGCAGCTTTAGTCCCTCCTACGAGCAGTACTTC
v_call: TRBV7-9
clone_size: NA
d_call: NA
j_call: TRBJ2-7

cdr3_aa: CSGKRTSGSTDTQYF
cdr3_nt: TGCAGCGGTAAACGGACTAGCGGTAGCACAGATACGCAGTATTTT
v_call: TRBV29-1
clone_size: once
d_call: TRBD2
j_call: TRBJ2-3

cdr3_aa: CAISEDRVDWVNTGELFF
cdr3_nt: TGTGCCATCAGCGAGGACAGGGTGGATTGGGTGAACACCGGGGAGCTGTTTTTT
v_call: TRBV10-3
clone_size: NA
d_call: TRBD1
j_call: TRBJ2-2